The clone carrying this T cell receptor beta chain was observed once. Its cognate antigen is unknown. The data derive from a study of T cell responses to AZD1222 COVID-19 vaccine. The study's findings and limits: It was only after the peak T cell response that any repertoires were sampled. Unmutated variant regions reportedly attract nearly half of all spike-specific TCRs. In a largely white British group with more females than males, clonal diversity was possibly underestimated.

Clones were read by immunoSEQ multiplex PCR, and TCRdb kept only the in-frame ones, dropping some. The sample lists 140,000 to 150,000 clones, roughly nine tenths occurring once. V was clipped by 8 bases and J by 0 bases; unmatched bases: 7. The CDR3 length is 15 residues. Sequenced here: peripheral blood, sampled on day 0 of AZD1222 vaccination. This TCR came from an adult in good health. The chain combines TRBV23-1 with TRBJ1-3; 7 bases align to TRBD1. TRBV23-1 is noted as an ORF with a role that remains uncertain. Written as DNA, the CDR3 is TGCGCCAGCCTCCCAGACAGGGCCTCTGGAAACACCATATATTTT. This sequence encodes CASLPDRASGNTIYF.